Shown below are 18 T cell receptor beta chains from a single sample sequenced in a study of a mutant IDH1 vaccine in newly diagnosed glioma. Measured with immunoSEQ multiplex PCR; TCRdb has only the in-frame clones, and not every one. This table has tens of thousands of clones, 65% to 80% appearing once. These receptors are not linked to any known antigen. Stated time point: week 23, last vaccination. Mutant IDH1 20-mer peptide, at 300 ug, made up each vaccine dose, with topical imiquimod. Sequencing used PBMCs, obtained from a glioma patient whose treatment included an IDH1 peptide vaccine. The receptors derive from a man aged 45-65 years with glioma.

The chain combines TRBV6-5 with TRBJ1-2; no reliable D call. With 6 bases removed from V and 4 bases from J, the gap between germline ends came to 18 bases. Germline-derived CDR1 and CDR2 are MNHEY and SVGAGI. The CDR3 sequence is 15 residues long. This CDR3 reads CASSGRAPSGYGYTF. The CDR3 DNA sequence: TGTGCCAGCAGCGGCCGGGCCCCCTCGGGCTATGGCTACACCTTC.

The chain combines TRBV30 with TRBJ2-7; maybe TRBD1 (6 bases). This CDR3 is built from 14 residues. Trimming stripped 4 bases from V and 4 bases from J, with 17 bases between. CDR1 and CDR2 (germline): GTSNPN, SVGIG (reference sequence). Here the CDR3 reads CAWTRAGERYEQYF. The CDR3 DNA sequence: TGTGCCTGGACAAGGGCAGGGGAAAGGTACGAGCAGTACTTC.

In this sample, this clone turned up a few times. This rearrangement joins TRBV15 to TRBJ1-5, with D uncertain. Trimming shortened V by 3 bases and J by 4 bases, and 4 bases separated the two germline ends. CDR3 size: 12 residues. Germline CDR1 LNHNV, CDR2 YYDKDF (reference sequence). The CDR3 loop reads CATSSLNQPQHF. In nucleotides, the CDR3 is TGTGCCACCAGCAGCCTAAATCAGCCCCAGCATTTT.

This clone was recorded once. V and J are TRBV2 and TRBJ2-2; 8 nucleotides agree with TRBD2. CDR1 and CDR2 from the germline V gene are SNHLY and FYNNEI. V trimming: 8 bases; J trimming: 4 bases; junction bases outside the gene matches: 3. The CDR3 is 13 residues long. The CDR3 loop reads CASSAGGTGELFF. The CDR3 bases are TGTGCCAGCTCGGCGGGGGGCACCGGGGAGCTGTTTTTT.

The CDR3 loop reads CAWSLASNQPQHF. CDR3 bases: TGTGCCTGGAGTCTAGCTAGCAATCAGCCCCAGCATTTT. The rearrangement joins TRBV30 to TRBJ1-5; no definite D call. The germline CDR1 and CDR2 sequences are GTSNPN and SVGIG (reference sequence). The CDR3 is made up of 13 amino acids. The V gene lost 2 bases and the J gene lost 0 bases, with 5 bases spanning the gap. Supplemented by reference TRBV30 and TRBJ1-5, the full variable domain reads SQTIHQWPATLVQPVGSPLSLECTVEGTSNPNLYWYRQAAGRGLQLLFYSVGIGQISSEVPQNLSASRPQDRQFILSSKKLLLSDSGFYLCAWSLASNQPQHFGDGTRLSIL.

The chain links TRBV2 to TRBJ2-5; TRBD1 matches 7 bases. This CDR3 is 14 amino acids long. V lost 7 bases, J lost 5 bases, and 10 bases stayed unmatched. Germline CDR1 and CDR2: SNHLY and FYNNEI. CDR3 bases: TGTGCCAGCACCGAGAACAGGGGTGGCGAGACCCAGTACTTC. This gives the protein CASTENRGGETQYF.

This chain uses TRBV4-1 with TRBJ2-1; D perhaps matches TRBD2 (5 bases). The CDR3 consists of 14 residues. The germline V gene has CDR1 MGHRA and CDR2 YSYEKL. The V gene lost 4 bases and the J gene lost 7 bases, with 14 bases spanning the gap. CDR3 bases: TGCGCCAGCAGCCTTGGTCCCGGGGAGAATGAGCAGTTCTTC. Encoded protein: CASSLGPGENEQFF.

The chain recombines TRBV6-5 with TRBJ1-2; 8 nucleotides match TRBD1. CDR3 length: 14 residues. The V segment lost 4 bases and the J segment 4 bases; nucleotides outside the gene matches: 5. Germline CDR1 reads MNHEY; CDR2 reads SVGAGI. The CDR3 here is CASSSGQGLYGYTF. Written as DNA, the CDR3 is TGTGCCAGCAGTTCCGGACAGGGCCTCTATGGCTACACCTTC.

V usage is TRBV27 and J usage is TRBJ2-3; D is unresolved. V was clipped by 3 bases and J by 4 bases, with 5 bases between them. Per the germline V gene, CDR1 is MNHEY and CDR2 is SMNVEV (reference sequence). This CDR3 comprises 12 residues. This CDR3 reads CASSFPSDTQYF. The CDR3 DNA sequence: TGTGCCAGCAGTTTTCCCTCAGATACGCAGTATTTT.

V and J are TRBV19 and TRBJ1-3, with TRBD1 as a possible D gene (5 bases). The CDR3 is 15 amino acids. The ends were cut back, 7 bases at V and 0 bases at J, with 13 bases in the middle. Per germline, CDR1 LNHDA and CDR2 SQIVND (reference sequence). This chain's CDR3 is CASTMGRPSGNTIYF. CDR3 nucleotide sequence: TGTGCCAGTACCATGGGGCGCCCCTCTGGAAACACCATATATTTT.

V usage is TRBV7-8 and J usage is TRBJ2-1; TRBD2 aligns across 10 bases. CDR1 and CDR2 from the germline V gene are SGHVS and FQNEAQ. Trimming at V came to 5 bases and at J to 1 base, leaving 17 bases not matched to a gene. This CDR3 is 20 amino acids long. In DNA form, the CDR3 reads TGTGCCAGCAGCGGCAGTAAGCGGGGGGGCCTTCTTCTGTCCTACAATGAGCAGTTCTTC. Translating it yields CASSGSKRGGLLLSYNEQFF.

The gene calls are TRBV6-1 and TRBJ1-5, with 7 bases matching TRBD1. The V and J ends lost 6 bases and 0 bases, in that order; junction bases with no gene match: 5. CDR3 length equals 15 residues. The germline CDR1 and CDR2 sequences are MNHNS and SASEGT. CDR3 bases: TGTGCCAGCAGCCAGACAGGGTTTAGCAATCAGCCCCAGCATTTT. The encoded protein is CASSQTGFSNQPQHF.

A single count supports this clone. The rearrangement uses TRBV10-3 and TRBJ2-2; D possibly corresponds to TRBD1 (7 bases). This CDR3 region has 17 residues. Germline lookup yields CDR1 ENHRY and CDR2 SYGVKD. V lost 5 bases and J lost 4, with 20 bases in between. Here the CDR3 reads CAISSRDSDLPTGELFF. The CDR3 coding sequence is TGTGCCATCAGTTCGCGGGACAGTGATCTGCCCACCGGGGAGCTGTTTTTT.

Only a few counts were recorded for this clone. The CDR3 region is CASSYSIAGGYEQYF. The CDR3 bases are TGTGCCAGCAGTTACTCAATCGCGGGGGGATACGAGCAGTACTTC. V and J are TRBV6-5 and TRBJ2-7; 8 bases align to TRBD2. The CDR3 loop spans 15 amino acids. The germline V gene has CDR1 MNHEY and CDR2 SVGAGI. V gave up 0 bases and J gave up 4 bases; unmatched junction bases: 5.

The chain has TRBV18 and TRBJ1-4; the D is unclear. Germline CDR1 and CDR2: KGHSH and LQKENI. The ends were cut back, 3 bases at V and 7 bases at J, with 6 bases in the middle. The CDR3 is 12 amino acids. CDR3 bases: TGTGCCAGCTCACCTCGGGGTGAAAAACTGTTTTTT. Translation: CASSPRGEKLFF.

The V and J genes are TRBV11-2 and TRBJ2-3; 8 nucleotides align to TRBD2. With V trimmed by 2 bases and J by 2 bases, 3 bases remained unmatched. The CDR3 is 15 residues long. The V gene's germline CDR1 is SGHAT and CDR2 FQNNGV. This chain's CDR3 is CASSLKRGPTDTQYF. The CDR3 DNA reads as TGTGCCAGCAGCTTAAAGCGGGGGCCCACAGATACGCAGTATTTT. The variable domain in full, completed from reference TRBV11-2 and TRBJ2-3, reads EAGVAQSPRYKIIEKRQSVAFWCNPISGHATLYWYQQILGQGPKLLIQFQNNGVVDDSQLPKDRFSAERLKGVDSTLKIQPAKLEDSAVYLCASSLKRGPTDTQYFGPGTRLTVL.

This clone rates as medium-sized. The chain couples TRBV7-9 to TRBJ2-4, with a weak D call TRBD1 (6 bases). Looked up from germline, CDR1 is SEHNR and CDR2 is FQNEAQ (reference sequence). The CDR3 spans 13 residues. V lost 3 bases to trimming and J lost 5 bases, with 8 bases between them. This CDR3 is CASSFGQQNIQYF. CDR3 coding DNA: TGTGCCAGCAGCTTCGGACAGCAAAACATTCAGTACTTC.

The chain is built from TRBV4-2 and TRBJ2-3; 7 bases fit TRBD2. Germline lookup yields CDR1 LGHNA and CDR2 YNFKEQ. The J segment lost 1 base and the V segment lost 4 bases, leaving 8 bases of the junction unmatched. This CDR3 comprises 16 residues. This chain's CDR3 is CASSRRGGRGTDTQYF. The DNA for the CDR3 is TGTGCCAGCAGCCGAAGGGGAGGGCGTGGCACAGATACGCAGTATTTT.